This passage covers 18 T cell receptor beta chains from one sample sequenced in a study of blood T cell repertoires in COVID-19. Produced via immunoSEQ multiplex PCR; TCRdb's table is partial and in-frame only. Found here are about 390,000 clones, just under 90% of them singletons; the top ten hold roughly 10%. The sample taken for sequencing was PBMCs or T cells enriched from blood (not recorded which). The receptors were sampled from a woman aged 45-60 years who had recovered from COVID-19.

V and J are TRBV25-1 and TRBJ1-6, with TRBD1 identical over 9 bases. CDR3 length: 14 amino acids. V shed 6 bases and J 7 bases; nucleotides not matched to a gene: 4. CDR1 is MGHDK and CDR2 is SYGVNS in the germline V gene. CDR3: CASSGTGRNSPLHF. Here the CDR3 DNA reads TGTGCCAGCAGCGGGACAGGGAGAAATTCACCCCTCCACTTT.

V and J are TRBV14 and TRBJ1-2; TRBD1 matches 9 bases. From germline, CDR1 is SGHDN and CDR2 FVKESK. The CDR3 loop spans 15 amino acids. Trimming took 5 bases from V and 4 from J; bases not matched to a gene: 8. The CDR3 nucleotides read TGTGCCAGCAGCGCCCGGGACAGGGAACGCTATGGCTACACCTTC. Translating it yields CASSARDRERYGYTF.

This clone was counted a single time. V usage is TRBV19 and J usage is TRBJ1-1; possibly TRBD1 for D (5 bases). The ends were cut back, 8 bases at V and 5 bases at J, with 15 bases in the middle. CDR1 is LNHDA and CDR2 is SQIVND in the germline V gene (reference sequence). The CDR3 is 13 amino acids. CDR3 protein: CASGGQGKTEAFF. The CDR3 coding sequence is TGTGCCAGTGGTGGGCAGGGAAAGACTGAAGCTTTCTTT.

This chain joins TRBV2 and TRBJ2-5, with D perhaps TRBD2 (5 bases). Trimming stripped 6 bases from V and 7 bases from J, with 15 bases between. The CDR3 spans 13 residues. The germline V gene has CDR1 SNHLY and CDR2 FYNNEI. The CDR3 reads CASRADGELTQYF. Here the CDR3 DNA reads TGTGCCAGCAGGGCGGACGGGGAACTGACCCAGTACTTC.

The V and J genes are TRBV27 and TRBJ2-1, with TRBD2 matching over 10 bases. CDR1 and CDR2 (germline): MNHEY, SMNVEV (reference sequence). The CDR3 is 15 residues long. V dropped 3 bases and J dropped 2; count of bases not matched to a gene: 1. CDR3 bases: TGTGCCAGCAGTTTCACTAGCGGGGCCTACAATGAGCAGTTCTTC. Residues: CASSFTSGAYNEQFF.

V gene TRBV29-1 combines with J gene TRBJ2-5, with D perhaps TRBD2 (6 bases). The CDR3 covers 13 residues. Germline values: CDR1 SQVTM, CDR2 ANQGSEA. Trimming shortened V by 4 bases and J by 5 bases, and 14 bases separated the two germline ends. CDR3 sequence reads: CSVVMVAGETQYF. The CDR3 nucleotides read TGCAGCGTTGTGATGGTTGCGGGGGAGACCCAGTACTTC.

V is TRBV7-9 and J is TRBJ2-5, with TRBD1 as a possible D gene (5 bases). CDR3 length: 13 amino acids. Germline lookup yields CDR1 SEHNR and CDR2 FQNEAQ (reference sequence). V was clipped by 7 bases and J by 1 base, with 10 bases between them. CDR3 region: CASKRDSQETQYF. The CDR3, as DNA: TGTGCCAGCAAACGTGACAGCCAAGAGACCCAGTACTTC.

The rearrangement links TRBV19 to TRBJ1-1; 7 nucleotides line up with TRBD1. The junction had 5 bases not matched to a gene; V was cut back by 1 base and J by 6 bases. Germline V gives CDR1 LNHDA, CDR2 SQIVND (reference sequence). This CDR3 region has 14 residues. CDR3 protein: CASSIVRGPSEAFF. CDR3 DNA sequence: TGTGCCAGTAGTATAGTAAGGGGGCCCTCTGAAGCTTTCTTT.

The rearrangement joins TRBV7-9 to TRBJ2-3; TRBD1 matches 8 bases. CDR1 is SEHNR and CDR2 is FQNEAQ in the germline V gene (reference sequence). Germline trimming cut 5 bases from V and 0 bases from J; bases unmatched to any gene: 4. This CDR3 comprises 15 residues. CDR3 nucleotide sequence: TGTGCCAGCAGCAGGACAGGGCCCAGCACAGATACGCAGTATTTT. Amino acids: CASSRTGPSTDTQYF.

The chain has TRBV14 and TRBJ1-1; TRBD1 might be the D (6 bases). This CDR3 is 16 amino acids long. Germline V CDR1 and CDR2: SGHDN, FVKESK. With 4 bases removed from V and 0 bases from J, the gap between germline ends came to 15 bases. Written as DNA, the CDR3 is TGTGCCAGCAGCCCCCTCCGACAGGCAATGAACACTGAAGCTTTCTTT. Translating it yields CASSPLRQAMNTEAFF.

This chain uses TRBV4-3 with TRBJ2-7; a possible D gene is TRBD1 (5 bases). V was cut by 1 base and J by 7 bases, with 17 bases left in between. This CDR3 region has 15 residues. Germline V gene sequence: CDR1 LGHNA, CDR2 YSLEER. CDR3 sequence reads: CASSQAAGPPWEQYF. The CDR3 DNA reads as TGCGCCAGCAGCCAAGCGGCAGGGCCACCGTGGGAGCAGTACTTC.

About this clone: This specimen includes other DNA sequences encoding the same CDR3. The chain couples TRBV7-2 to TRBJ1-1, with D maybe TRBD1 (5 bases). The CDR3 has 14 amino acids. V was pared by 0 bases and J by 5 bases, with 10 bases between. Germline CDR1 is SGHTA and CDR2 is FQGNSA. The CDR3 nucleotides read TGTGCCAGCAGCTTAGCTCTGGGGGGGACTGAAGCTTTCTTT. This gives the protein CASSLALGGTEAFF.

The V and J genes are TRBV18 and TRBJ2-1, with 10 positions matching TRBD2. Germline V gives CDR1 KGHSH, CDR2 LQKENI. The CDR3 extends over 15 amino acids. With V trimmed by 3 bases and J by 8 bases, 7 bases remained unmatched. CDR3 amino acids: CASSPSLAGEDEQFF. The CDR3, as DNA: TGTGCCAGCTCACCGTCGCTAGCGGGGGAGGATGAGCAGTTCTTC.

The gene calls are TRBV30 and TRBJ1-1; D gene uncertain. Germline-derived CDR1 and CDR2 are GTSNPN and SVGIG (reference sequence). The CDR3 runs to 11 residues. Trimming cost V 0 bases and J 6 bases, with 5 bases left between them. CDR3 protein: CAWSVFAEAFF. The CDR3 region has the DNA TGTGCCTGGAGTGTTTTCGCTGAAGCTTTCTTT. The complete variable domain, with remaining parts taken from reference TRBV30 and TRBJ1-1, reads SQTIHQWPATLVQPVGSPLSLECTVEGTSNPNLYWYRQAAGRGLQLLFYSVGIGQISSEVPQNLSASRPQDRQFILSSKKLLLSDSGFYLCAWSVFAEAFFGQGTRLTVV.

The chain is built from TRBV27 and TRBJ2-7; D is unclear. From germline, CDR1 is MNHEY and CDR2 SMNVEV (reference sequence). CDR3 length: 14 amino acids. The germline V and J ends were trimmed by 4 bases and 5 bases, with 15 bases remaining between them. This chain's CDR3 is CASSSLLLRHEQYF. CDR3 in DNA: TGTGCCAGCAGTTCCCTTCTCCTCAGGCACGAGCAGTACTTC.

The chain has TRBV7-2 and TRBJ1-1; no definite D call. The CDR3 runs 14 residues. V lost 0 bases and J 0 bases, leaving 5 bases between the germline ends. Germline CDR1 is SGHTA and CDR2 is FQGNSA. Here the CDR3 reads CASSLADLNTEAFF. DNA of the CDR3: TGTGCCAGCAGCTTAGCAGACTTGAACACTGAAGCTTTCTTT.

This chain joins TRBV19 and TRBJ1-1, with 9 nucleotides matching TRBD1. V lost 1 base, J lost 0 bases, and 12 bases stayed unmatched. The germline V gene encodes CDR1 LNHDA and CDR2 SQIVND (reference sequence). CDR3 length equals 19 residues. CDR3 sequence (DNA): TGTGCCAGTAGTATAGGGGACAGGGTGGGAGAAATCATGAACACTGAAGCTTTCTTT. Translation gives CASSIGDRVGEIMNTEAFF.

The CDR3 region has the DNA TGTGCCTGGAGTCAAGGGGTCGCGAATCAGCCCCAGCATTTT. Translated, it gives CAWSQGVANQPQHF. V is TRBV30 and J is TRBJ1-5; D is possibly TRBD1 (5 bases). The V gene lost 2 bases and the J gene lost 4 bases, with 12 bases spanning the gap. Germline assignment: CDR1 GTSNPN and CDR2 SVGIG (reference sequence). This CDR3 comprises 14 residues.